A selection of T cell receptor beta chains follows, all from one sample in a study of cytomegalovirus exposure and HLA in healthy donors. Profiling relied on immunoSEQ multiplex PCR, and the TCRdb table lists in-frame clones only, not all of them. The table lists around 130,000 clones, 81% of them singletons. Sequencing was performed on PBMCs. The receptors were sampled from a man aged 18 to 29 in good health and CMV-seronegative. Each CDR3 is given with its conserved first and last residue. The order of the fields is clone size, D gene, J gene, V gene, CDR3 DNA, CDR3 protein. The D gene is left open where the match is weak. Clone size, where shown, is once, few, many, or a class for clones that have expanded.

clone size: -; D gene: TRBD1; J gene: TRBJ1-2; V gene: TRBV9; CDR3 DNA: TGTGCCAGCAGCGTAGTTGCGTGGTTGGGACAGGGAAATGGCTACACCTTC; CDR3 protein: CASSVVAWLGQGNGYTF
clone size: -; D gene: -; J gene: TRBJ1-2; V gene: TRBV4-1; CDR3 DNA: TGCGCCAGCAGCCAAGGATCGACGGAGATCTATGGCTACACCTTC; CDR3 protein: CASSQGSTEIYGYTF
clone size: few; D gene: TRBD1; J gene: TRBJ1-4; V gene: TRBV2; CDR3 DNA: TGTGCCAGCAGTGAAGACAGGGGAAGAGAAAAACTGTTTTTT; CDR3 protein: CASSEDRGREKLFF
clone size: once; D gene: TRBD2; J gene: TRBJ2-1; V gene: TRBV9; CDR3 DNA: TGTGCCAGCAGCGACGACCGACTAGCGGTACACAATGAGCAGTTCTTC; CDR3 protein: CASSDDRLAVHNEQFF
clone size: once; D gene: -; J gene: TRBJ2-7; V gene: TRBV27; CDR3 DNA: TGTGCCAGCAGTTTAACTAGCACCTACGAGCAGTACTTC; CDR3 protein: CASSLTSTYEQYF
clone size: -; D gene: -; J gene: TRBJ1-6; V gene: TRBV7-9; CDR3 DNA: TGTGCCAGCGGGAAAGAGGGAATGAATTCACCCCTCCACTTT; CDR3 protein: CASGKEGMNSPLHF
clone size: -; D gene: -; J gene: TRBJ2-1; V gene: TRBV5-1; CDR3 DNA: TGCGCCAGCAGCTTGGTAGGGGCGAAAAACAATGAGCAGTTCTTC; CDR3 protein: CASSLVGAKNNEQFF
clone size: -; D gene: TRBD1; J gene: TRBJ1-5; V gene: TRBV15; CDR3 DNA: TGTGCCACCAGCAGAACTCGAGCGGGACAGGTGATGGAGCCCCAGCATTTT; CDR3 protein: CATSRTRAGQVMEPQHF
clone size: few; D gene: -; J gene: TRBJ1-3; V gene: TRBV2; CDR3 DNA: TGTGCCAGCGAAAGCGAGGGAAACACCATATATTTT; CDR3 protein: CASESEGNTIYF
clone size: -; D gene: TRBD2; J gene: TRBJ2-7; V gene: TRBV4-1; CDR3 DNA: TGCGCCAGCAGCCAAGATCGCGCGGGGGGGCTCGGAGAGCAGTACTTC; CDR3 protein: CASSQDRAGGLGEQYF
clone size: -; D gene: TRBD2; J gene: TRBJ2-1; V gene: TRBV14; CDR3 DNA: TGTGCCAGCAGCCAGGGACCCACGGGGGGGCCCAGGAAATTCTTC; CDR3 protein: CASSQGPTGGPRKFF
clone size: -; D gene: TRBD1; J gene: TRBJ1-2; V gene: TRBV5-6; CDR3 DNA: TGTGCCAGCAGCTTGGGAGACAGGGGACGTGGCTACACCTTC; CDR3 protein: CASSLGDRGRGYTF
clone size: few; D gene: TRBD1; J gene: TRBJ2-3; V gene: TRBV6-4; CDR3 DNA: TGTGCCAGCAGTGACTCGAGGCTAGGGGGCGCCTCCACGCAGTATTTT; CDR3 protein: CASSDSRLGGASTQYF
clone size: -; D gene: TRBD1; J gene: TRBJ1-5; V gene: TRBV6-6; CDR3 DNA: TGTGCCAGCAGAAAAGACAGGGGGCACAATCAGCCCCAGCATTTT; CDR3 protein: CASRKDRGHNQPQHF
clone size: -; D gene: -; J gene: TRBJ1-1; V gene: TRBV18; CDR3 DNA: TGTGCCAGCTCATTGACAGGAACTGAAGCTTTCTTT; CDR3 protein: CASSLTGTEAFF
clone size: few; D gene: TRBD1; J gene: TRBJ1-6; V gene: TRBV30; CDR3 DNA: TGTGCCTGGAGTATCACAGGGGGCCACCACTTT; CDR3 protein: CAWSITGGHHF
clone size: -; D gene: -; J gene: TRBJ1-1; V gene: TRBV20-1; CDR3 DNA: TGCAGTGGGGCCAGGTACACTGAAGCTTTCTTT; CDR3 protein: CSGARYTEAFF
clone size: -; D gene: -; J gene: TRBJ1-6; V gene: TRBV30; CDR3 DNA: TGTGCCTGGAGTGTGCAGGGGATGAATTCACCCCTCCACTTT; CDR3 protein: CAWSVQGMNSPLHF
clone size: -; D gene: -; J gene: TRBJ1-2; V gene: TRBV30; CDR3 DNA: TGTGCCTGGAGTGTACGCCAAAGGGGTTCGGGCTATGGCTACACCTTC; CDR3 protein: CAWSVRQRGSGYGYTF
clone size: -; D gene: -; J gene: TRBJ1-5; V gene: TRBV7-2; CDR3 DNA: TGTGCCAGCAGCACCAGGGGCAATCAGCCCCAGCATTTT; CDR3 protein: CASSTRGNQPQHF
clone size: -; D gene: TRBD2; J gene: TRBJ2-2; V gene: TRBV9; CDR3 DNA: TGTGCCAGCAGCGTATCACCGGGGGGGCCTAACGGGGAGCTGTTTTTT; CDR3 protein: CASSVSPGGPNGELFF
clone size: -; D gene: TRBD1; J gene: TRBJ1-2; V gene: TRBV18; CDR3 DNA: TGTGCCAGCTCACTCGGACAGGGTCATCGCTACACCTTC; CDR3 protein: CASSLGQGHRYTF
clone size: -; D gene: -; J gene: TRBJ1-2; V gene: TRBV9; CDR3 DNA: TGTGCCAGCAGTGCGGGTGGTCCTGGGGGCTACACCTTC; CDR3 protein: CASSAGGPGGYTF
clone size: few; D gene: TRBD1; J gene: TRBJ1-6; V gene: TRBV6-4; CDR3 DNA: TGTGCCAGCAGTGACTCAACAGGGGGCAATTCACCCCTCCACTTT; CDR3 protein: CASSDSTGGNSPLHF
clone size: -; D gene: -; J gene: TRBJ2-5; V gene: TRBV30; CDR3 DNA: TGTGCCTGGAGTGTATCCGACCAAGAGACCCAGTACTTC; CDR3 protein: CAWSVSDQETQYF
clone size: once; D gene: -; J gene: TRBJ1-1; V gene: TRBV5-1; CDR3 DNA: TGCGCCAGCAGCTTGGGCGGGGGTTACTTTGAAGCTTTCTTT; CDR3 protein: CASSLGGGYFEAFF
clone size: -; D gene: -; J gene: TRBJ1-1; V gene: TRBV9; CDR3 DNA: TGTGCCAGCAGCGTCCAGGGTAGAACTGAAGCTTTCTTT; CDR3 protein: CASSVQGRTEAFF